Shown below are 26 T cell receptor beta chains from a single sample sequenced in a study of T cell repertoires in cytomegalovirus infection. In TCRdb, the reads were re-called with MiXCR into one record per CDR3 protein. Among approximately 630,000 distinct CDR3 sequences listed, less than 25% were seen once. The sequenced sample consisted of CD8+ T cells from PBMCs. Receptor source: a human donor in good health (CMV status not recorded). Some clones in this sample may be carry-over from other donors' samples.

The J gene is TRBJ2-7, the V gene TRBV5-6; D ambiguous. Per the germline V gene, CDR1 is SGHDT and CDR2 is YYEEEE. Between the trimmed V and J ends, which lost 7 bases and 7 bases, there was a span of 6 bases. This CDR3 is built from 9 residues. Here the CDR3 reads CASVIEQYV. The CDR3 DNA sequence: TGTGCCAGCGTAATTGAGCAGTACGTC.

Many counts were recorded for this clonotype. The V and J genes are TRBV19 and TRBJ1-5, with D tentatively TRBD1 (5 bases). This CDR3 contains 13 residues. V dropped 4 bases and J dropped 5 bases, with 9 bases sitting between them. Germline V gives CDR1 LNHDA, CDR2 SQIVND (reference sequence). CDR3 region: CASSTGSYQPQHF. CDR3 nucleotides: TGTGCCAGTAGTACAGGGTCGTATCAGCCCCAGCATTTT.

In this sample, this clonotype turned up many times. This chain links TRBV7-2 with TRBJ2-3; 9 positions match TRBD2. CDR3 length equals 16 residues. V lost 0 bases, J lost 6 bases, and 7 bases stayed unmatched. In germline, CDR1 is SGHTA, CDR2 FQGNSA. This CDR3 is CASSLAAGGLSDTQYF. CDR3 nucleotides: TGTGCCAGCAGCTTAGCGGCGGGGGGGCTGTCGGATACGCAGTATTTT.

V usage is TRBV14 and J usage is TRBJ2-3; 8 nucleotides agree with TRBD1. The V and J ends lost 1 base and 6 bases, in that order; junction bases with no gene match: 6. Germline V gene lookup returns CDR1 SGHDN and CDR2 FVKESK. CDR3 length equals 15 residues. As DNA, the CDR3 is TGTGCCAGCAGCCAAGGCAAGGGGACAGGCGATACGCAGTATTTT. As protein: CASSQGKGTGDTQYF.

The chain carries TRBV7-2 and TRBJ2-1; D ambiguous. CDR3 size: 12 residues. Per the germline V gene, CDR1 is SGHTA and CDR2 is FQGNSA. V shed 10 bases and J shed 6 bases, with 13 bases lying between them. The CDR3: CANSPAVNEQFF. The CDR3 DNA sequence: TGTGCCAACAGTCCTGCCGTCAATGAGCAGTTCTTC.

The chain recombines TRBV29-1 with TRBJ1-1; tentative D call: TRBD1 (5 bases). The V gene's germline CDR1 is SQVTM and CDR2 ANQGSEA. The CDR3 loop spans 12 amino acids. Trimming removed 3 bases at V and 3 bases at J, with 8 bases between. CDR3 in amino acids: CSVDRADTEAFF. The CDR3 region has the DNA TGCAGCGTTGACAGGGCGGACACTGAAGCTTTCTTT.

With regard to this clonotype: Likely a read error: the CDR3 ends without its conserved phenylalanine or tryptophan. J is TRBJ2-7 and V is TRBV27, with 7 bases that match TRBD1. The CDR3 runs 13 residues. The V gene end was trimmed by 5 bases and the J gene end by 3 bases; junction bases not matched to a gene: 4. CDR1 and CDR2 (germline): MNHEY, SMNVEV (reference sequence). The CDR3 DNA follows: TGTGCCAGCAGTCCGGGACAGAACTACGAGCAGTACTCC. It encodes CASSPGQNYEQYS.

This clonotype came up once. The V and J genes are TRBV7-6 and TRBJ2-7, with 9 bases lining up with TRBD2. The CDR3 sequence is 16 residues long. Germline loops: CDR1 SGHVS, CDR2 FNYEAQ. Trimming at V came to 0 bases and at J to 2 bases, leaving 5 bases not matched to a gene. As DNA, the CDR3 is TGTGCCAGCAGCTTAGCCGGGCGGGGGGGCACCTACGAGCAGTACTTC. It yields the protein CASSLAGRGGTYEQYF.

The rearrangement links TRBV20-1 to TRBJ2-7; 7 nucleotides line up with TRBD2. Per the germline V gene, CDR1 is DFQATT and CDR2 is SNEGSKA (reference sequence). V gave up 2 bases and J gave up 3 bases; unmatched junction bases: 16. This CDR3 contains 17 residues. The CDR3 region has the DNA TGCAGTGCTAGACCTGACAGTGCCGTTACGGGAGGCTACGAGCAGTACGTC. Residues: CSARPDSAVTGGYEQYV.

The chain carries TRBV20-1 and TRBJ1-1, with D possibly being TRBD1 (6 bases). CDR1 is DFQATT, CDR2 SNEGSKA, per germline (reference sequence). The CDR3 extends over 11 amino acids. Trimming cost V 2 bases and J 10 bases, with 11 bases left between them. CDR3 coding DNA: TGCAGTGCTAGATTCCAGGGGAGAGCTTTCTTT. This codes for CSARFQGRAFF.

This clonotype was counted many times. The rearrangement uses TRBV6-5 and TRBJ2-3; D unresolved. The length of the CDR3 is 13 residues. The V and J ends lost 0 bases and 7 bases respectively, with 8 bases between them. Germline CDR1 MNHEY, CDR2 SVGAGI. The CDR3, as DNA: TGTGCCAGCAGTTACTCTAAGAAAAATACGCAGTATTTT. Translation: CASSYSKKNTQYF.

The table lists this clonotype with many counts. The V gene is TRBV28, the J gene TRBJ1-2; unclear D gene. The CDR3 is made up of 14 amino acids. Germline V gene lookup returns CDR1 MDHEN and CDR2 SYDVKM. The V end lost 6 bases, the J end lost 2 bases, and 13 bases lay between the germline ends. The CDR3 loop reads CASRLESYNYGYTF. The CDR3 nucleotides are TGTGCCAGCAGACTTGAGAGTTACAACTATGGCTACACCTTC.

This clonotype was counted many times. This rearrangement joins TRBV6-6 to TRBJ1-5; D is perhaps TRBD1 (6 bases). CDR1 MNHNY and CDR2 SVGAGI come from the germline V gene (reference sequence). The CDR3 length is 13 residues. V dropped 6 bases and J dropped 5 bases, with 11 bases sitting between them. The chain's CDR3 is CASRTQGYQPQHF. The CDR3 bases are TGTGCCAGCAGAACGCAGGGGTATCAGCCCCAGCATTTT.

This clonotype was recorded at least ten times. The rearrangement joins TRBV27 to TRBJ2-3, with no clear D. V lost 10 bases and J 3 bases, leaving 5 bases between the germline ends. This CDR3 spans 10 amino acids. The V gene's germline CDR1 is MNHEY and CDR2 SMNVEV (reference sequence). The CDR3 loop reads CATRTDTQYF. Here the CDR3 DNA reads TGTGCCACACGGACAGATACGCAGTATTTT.

The CDR3 nucleotides read TGTGCCAGCAGCCCCGGGTGGGGGCACTATGGCTACACCTTC. Protein sequence: CASSPGWGHYGYTF. The V gene is TRBV25-1, the J gene TRBJ1-2, with D possibly TRBD1 on 6 matching bases. Per germline, CDR1 MGHDK and CDR2 SYGVNS. V was pared by 6 bases and J by 3 bases, with 14 bases between. The CDR3 is 14 residues long.

The rearrangement uses TRBV6-5 and TRBJ2-7; D gene uncertain. The germline V and J ends were trimmed by 11 bases and 3 bases, with 14 bases remaining between them. This CDR3 has 12 amino acids. Germline lookup yields CDR1 MNHEY and CDR2 SVGAGI. The CDR3 loop is CASQETFYEQYV. CDR3 coding DNA: TGTGCCTCACAAGAGACATTCTACGAGCAGTACGTC.

V gene TRBV6-5 combines with J gene TRBJ1-3; no firm D call. Trimming took 8 bases from V and 1 from J, leaving 18 bases between them. The CDR3 contains 16 residues. Germline CDR1 MNHEY, CDR2 SVGAGI. The CDR3 region has the DNA TGTGCCAGCGGACTCATCACCGGAGGGTCTGGAAACACCATATATTTT. Amino acid sequence: CASGLITGGSGNTIYF.

This clonotype was observed a few times. V usage is TRBV5-6 and J usage is TRBJ2-7; no clear D. The CDR3 runs 13 residues. Trimming pared 0 bases from V and 2 bases from J, leaving 6 bases between. Looked up from germline, CDR1 is SGHDT and CDR2 is YYEEEE. This chain's CDR3 is CASSLGWTYEQYF. The DNA of the CDR3 is TGTGCCAGCAGCTTGGGATGGACCTACGAGCAGTACTTC.

This clonotype was counted many times. The chain combines TRBV7-6 with TRBJ2-2; D call uncertain. The CDR3 is 15 amino acids. Germline values: CDR1 SGHVS, CDR2 FNYEAQ. The V end was cut by 1 base, the J end by 6 bases, with 12 bases between. In nucleotides, the CDR3 is TGTGCCAGCAGCTTAGGGATAGTGATGGCCGGGGAGCTGTTTTTT. Its protein is CASSLGIVMAGELFF.

This clonotype was seen only a few times. The DNA for the CDR3 is TGTGCCAGCAGCTACGGACAGGACAACTACGAGCAGTACGTC. It encodes CASSYGQDNYEQYV. This chain joins TRBV6-2 or TRBV6-3 and TRBJ2-7; 7 nucleotides align to TRBD1. Germline V CDR1 and CDR2: MNHEY, SVGEGT. V was clipped by 6 bases and J by 3 bases; unmatched bases: 8. The CDR3 has 14 residues.

The J gene is TRBJ1-5, the V gene TRBV6-2 or TRBV6-3; D unresolved. Germline lookup yields CDR1 MNHEY and CDR2 SVGEGT. Trimming removed 4 bases at V and 5 bases at J, with 12 bases between. This CDR3 region has 14 residues. As DNA, the CDR3 is TGTGCCAGCAGTTGGTCCGGGAGGCATCAGCCCCAGCATTTT. It yields the protein CASSWSGRHQPQHF.

Only a few counts were recorded for this clonotype. The chain recombines TRBV2 with TRBJ1-4; 8 bases are shared with TRBD1. V dropped 4 bases and J dropped 8; count of bases not matched to a gene: 18. Germline loops: CDR1 SNHLY, CDR2 FYNNEI. The CDR3 consists of 18 residues. For the CDR3, the DNA is TGTGCCAGCAGTGGGGACAGGCCACGAACATCTCCGGAGGAAAAACTGTTTTTT. Translating it yields CASSGDRPRTSPEEKLFF.

This clonotype was seen a handful of times. This chain uses TRBV6-2 or TRBV6-3 with TRBJ2-7; 10 bases match TRBD1. The CDR3 totals 16 residues. J gave up 5 bases and V 5 bases, and 12 bases lay outside the gene matches. The germline CDR1 and CDR2 sequences are MNHEY and SVGEGT. Here the CDR3 DNA reads TGTGCCAGCAGTACTTCCCCGGGACAGGGGTACAACGAGCAGTACGTC. It specifies CASSTSPGQGYNEQYV.

This clonotype was found many times. This rearrangement joins TRBV7-2 to TRBJ2-7; D gene uncertain. Germline-derived CDR1 and CDR2 are SGHTA and FQGNSA. The germline V and J ends were trimmed by 3 bases and 5 bases, with 8 bases remaining between them. The CDR3 extends over 12 amino acids. The CDR3 DNA reads TGTGCCAGCAGCTTGGGCAGCCACGAGCAGTACTTC. This gives the protein CASSLGSHEQYF.

This clonotype was counted between two and nine times. This chain connects TRBV11-3 to TRBJ2-7; D might be TRBD2 (5 bases). Trimming took off 5 bases at V and 3 bases at J, with 29 bases between the two ends. Germline lookup yields CDR1 SGHNT and CDR2 YENEEA. CDR3 length: 19 amino acids. The CDR3 loop is CASSPVIWTRVPTIYEQYF. The CDR3 DNA reads TGTGCCAGCAGCCCGGTTATATGGACTCGAGTACCCACAATCTACGAGCAGTACTTC.

On this clonotype: Its ends do not fully match the called genes, so a read error is possible. The gene calls are TRBV7-4 and TRBJ2-5; D ambiguous. This CDR3 is 11 amino acids long. Germline assignment: CDR1 SGHVT and CDR2 SQSDAQ. CDR3 nucleotide sequence: TGTCCCAGCAGCTTTGGAGAGACCCAGTACTTC. Translation: CPSSFGETQYF.